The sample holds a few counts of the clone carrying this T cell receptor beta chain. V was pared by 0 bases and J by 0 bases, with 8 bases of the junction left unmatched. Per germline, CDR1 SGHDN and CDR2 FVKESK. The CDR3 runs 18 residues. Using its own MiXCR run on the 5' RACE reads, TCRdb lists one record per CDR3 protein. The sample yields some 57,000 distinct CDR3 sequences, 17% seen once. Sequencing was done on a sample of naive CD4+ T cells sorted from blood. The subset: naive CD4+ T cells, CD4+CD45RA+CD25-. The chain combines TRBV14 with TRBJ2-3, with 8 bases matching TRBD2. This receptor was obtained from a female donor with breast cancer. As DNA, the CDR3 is TGTGCCAGCAGCCAAGATGTAGGGCGGGGGGTCAGCACAGATACGCAGTATTTT. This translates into CASSQDVGRGVSTDTQYF.